These 18 T cell receptor beta chains were all obtained from the same sample, sequenced in a study of cytomegalovirus exposure and HLA in healthy donors. It was with 60 Vbeta and 13 Jbeta primers that the PCR ran. This table comes from immunoSEQ multiplex PCR, and its TCRdb copy is limited to in-frame clones, with some not included. The sample records roughly 120,000 clones, over 75% being singletons. Sequenced: PBMCs. All receptors come from a woman between 40 and 50 years old in good health and CMV-seropositive.

J is TRBJ2-2 and V is TRBV6-1; TRBD2 aligns across 7 bases. V shed 8 bases, J shed 0 bases, and the junction held 3 bases outside the gene matches. CDR1 is MNHNS and CDR2 is SASEGT in the germline V gene. The CDR3 spans 14 residues. CDR3 residues: CASRGRANTGELFF. CDR3 DNA sequence: TGTGCCAGCCGGGGGAGGGCGAACACCGGGGAGCTGTTTTTT.

The V gene is TRBV6-1, the J gene TRBJ2-7; the D gene is possibly TRBD2 (5 bases). V shed 3 bases and J shed 3 bases, with 6 bases lying between them. CDR1 is MNHNS, CDR2 SASEGT, per germline. The CDR3 sequence is 12 residues long. Here the CDR3 reads CASSDDYYEQYF. CDR3 nucleotides: TGTGCCAGCAGTGATGACTACTACGAGCAGTACTTC.

This sequence joins TRBV28 and TRBJ2-5; TRBD1 is a possible D gene (6 bases). V lost 2 bases and J lost 7, with 14 bases in between. There are 14 residues in the CDR3. Germline V gene lookup returns CDR1 MDHEN and CDR2 SYDVKM. CDR3 nucleotides: TGTGCCAGCAGTTTAGCCCGACAGGCTGGGACCCAGTACTTC. This encodes CASSLARQAGTQYF.

CDR3 sequence: CASKRIGSGKYNEQFF. The CDR3, as DNA: TGTGCCAGCAAAAGGATCGGAAGCGGGAAGTACAATGAGCAGTTCTTC. The gene calls are TRBV27 and TRBJ2-1; 7 bases map to TRBD2. Trimming took 7 bases from V and 4 from J; bases not matched to a gene: 13. CDR3 length: 16 residues. Germline CDR1 MNHEY, CDR2 SMNVEV (reference sequence).

The J gene is TRBJ2-5, the V gene TRBV9, with 10 bases fitting TRBD2. CDR1 is SGDLS and CDR2 is YYNGEE in the germline V gene. With V trimmed by 0 bases and J by 1 base, 6 bases remained unmatched. The CDR3 is made up of 17 amino acids. CDR3 protein: CASSVGLAGVFQETQYF. In nucleotides, the CDR3 is TGTGCCAGCAGCGTAGGGCTAGCGGGAGTTTTCCAAGAGACCCAGTACTTC.

This sequence joins TRBV7-8 and TRBJ2-3; TRBD1 matches 10 bases. Looked up from germline, CDR1 is SGHVS and CDR2 is FQNEAQ. V shed 5 bases and J 3 bases; nucleotides not matched to a gene: 5. CDR3 length: 15 residues. Written as DNA, the CDR3 is TGTGCCAGCAGCAACCGGGACAGGGGAACAGATACGCAGTATTTT. Its translation is CASSNRDRGTDTQYF.

This chain joins TRBV30 and TRBJ2-3, with TRBD2 identical over 10 bases. V was clipped by 2 bases and J by 5 bases; unmatched bases: 4. The germline V gene encodes CDR1 GTSNPN and CDR2 SVGIG (reference sequence). CDR3 length: 14 amino acids. The CDR3 region is CAWSLAGAKDTQYF. The DNA of the CDR3 is TGTGCCTGGAGTCTAGCGGGAGCAAAAGATACGCAGTATTTT.

This rearrangement joins TRBV1 to TRBJ2-7; TRBD1, as called in the table, went unchecked against the DNA. TRBV1 is a listed pseudogene. The CDR3 runs to 15 residues. Written as DNA, the CDR3 is TGCACCAGCACATCGTCGGGACAGGTGAACTACGAGCAGTACTTC. Translation gives CTSTSSGQVNYEQYF.

The chain uses TRBV5-1 and TRBJ2-1; D may be TRBD2 (5 bases). The CDR3 runs to 15 residues. CDR1 and CDR2 (germline): SGHRS, YFSETQ. The V end lost 2 bases, the J end lost 1 base, and 10 bases lay between the germline ends. CDR3 region: CASSLGSGSYNEQFF. The DNA for the CDR3 is TGCGCCAGCAGCTTAGGTTCGGGGTCCTACAATGAGCAGTTCTTC.

V and J are TRBV19 and TRBJ2-1; possible D gene TRBD2, 6 bases. The V gene lost 3 bases and the J gene lost 2 bases, with 8 bases spanning the gap. The CDR3 is made up of 14 amino acids. Germline values: CDR1 LNHDA, CDR2 SQIVND (reference sequence). CDR3 in DNA: TGTGCCAGTAGTATCGCGGGGCCCTACAATGAGCAGTTCTTC. Translating it yields CASSIAGPYNEQFF.

This chain uses TRBV28 with TRBJ1-1, with D perhaps matching TRBD1 (5 bases). The ends were cut back, 6 bases at V and 0 bases at J, with 20 bases in the middle. Looked up from germline, CDR1 is MDHEN and CDR2 is SYDVKM. The CDR3 has 17 residues. CDR3 protein: CASSSSRGGTVNTEAFF. The CDR3 DNA follows: TGTGCCAGCAGCTCGAGTAGGGGAGGTACGGTGAACACTGAAGCTTTCTTT.

V and J are TRBV7-9 and TRBJ2-1; TRBD2 might be the D (6 bases). CDR1 is SEHNR and CDR2 is FQNEAQ in the germline V gene (reference sequence). There are 16 residues in the CDR3. Trimming pared 2 bases from V and 4 bases from J, leaving 15 bases between. The CDR3 reads CASSLLRGDSYNEQFF. CDR3 bases: TGTGCCAGCAGCTTACTGCGCGGGGACTCTTACAATGAGCAGTTCTTC.

This clone was counted only a few times. The chain uses TRBV30 and TRBJ2-1, with TRBD2 matching over 8 bases. CDR3 length equals 14 residues. V gave up 0 bases and J gave up 4 bases; unmatched junction bases: 2. From germline, CDR1 is GTSNPN and CDR2 SVGIG (reference sequence). CDR3 DNA: TGTGCCTGGAGTGTTAGCGGGATTTACAATGAGCAGTTCTTC. Amino acid sequence: CAWSVSGIYNEQFF. Based on the CDR3 plus reference TRBV30 and TRBJ2-1, the full variable domain is SQTIHQWPATLVQPVGSPLSLECTVEGTSNPNLYWYRQAAGRGLQLLFYSVGIGQISSEVPQNLSASRPQDRQFILSSKKLLLSDSGFYLCAWSVSGIYNEQFFGPGTRLTVL.

The chain uses TRBV7-9 and TRBJ2-5; 8 bases map to TRBD2. The last part of the DNA fits TRBJ2-7 better; the J call may be wrong. The CDR3 totals 15 residues. Germline-derived CDR1 and CDR2 are SEHNR and FQNEAQ (reference sequence). The CDR3 DNA is TGTGCCAGCAGCCCATCGGGACTAGAAATCTACGAGCAGTACTTC. This translates into CASSPSGLEIYEQYF.

This sequence joins TRBV27 and TRBJ2-7; 8 bases map to TRBD1. The CDR3 spans 18 residues. The germline V gene encodes CDR1 MNHEY and CDR2 SMNVEV (reference sequence). V shed 5 bases and J 2 bases; nucleotides not matched to a gene: 17. CDR3 DNA: TGTGCCAGCAGTCCGACAGGGGAACCAGGCGTCGGGACCTACGAGCAGTACTTC. It codes for CASSPTGEPGVGTYEQYF.

This clone has only one observation. The chain uses TRBV28 and TRBJ2-1; 7 nucleotides match TRBD1. CDR3 size: 15 residues. Losses at the gene ends were 3 bases for V and 5 bases for J; bases not matched to a gene: 7. CDR1 is MDHEN and CDR2 is SYDVKM in the germline V gene. CDR3 amino acids: CASSFGQARHNEQFF. The CDR3 DNA reads TGTGCCAGCAGTTTTGGACAGGCGAGACACAATGAGCAGTTCTTC.

Remarks on this clone: The junction does not match germline at one end; this may be a read error. The chain couples TRBV7-7 to TRBJ2-7; TRBD2 is a possible D gene (7 bases). The germline V gene has CDR1 SSHAT and CDR2 FNYEAQ (reference sequence). CDR3 length: 13 residues. CDR3 amino acids: CASSLGGGSEQYF. The DNA of the CDR3 is TGTGCTAGCAGCTTAGGGGGAGGGAGCGAGCAGTACTTC.

This clone has only one observation. This sequence joins TRBV6-5 and TRBJ1-6; 7 nucleotides match TRBD1. The V gene's germline CDR1 is MNHEY and CDR2 SVGAGI. V lost 6 bases to trimming and J lost 10 bases; unmatched junction nucleotides: 9. CDR3 length equals 14 residues. The CDR3: CASSRYRGGSPLHF. The CDR3, as DNA: TGTGCCAGCAGCCGTTACAGGGGCGGATCACCCCTCCACTTT.